The next 7 T cell receptor beta chains were all read from a single sample in a study of Tregs in tolerant kidney transplant recipients. The protocol was immunoSEQ multiplex PCR, while the TCRdb copy is restricted to in-frame clones and leaves out a portion. The table has fewer than 45,000 clones, 95% to 96% seen once. These receptors lack a known antigen. Material: Tregs from blood cultured with allogeneic cells. The receptors were sampled from a human donor in good health.

This chain joins TRBV19 and TRBJ1-1; unclear D gene. Germline CDR1 is LNHDA and CDR2 is SQIVND (reference sequence). CDR3 length: 12 amino acids. Trimming left V 2 bases short and J 3 bases short, with 4 bases between. CDR3 DNA: TGTGCCAGTAGTATAAGGGACACTGAAGCTTTCTTT. This gives the protein CASSIRDTEAFF.

As regards this clone: One end of the junction is discordant with germline, which a read error may explain. Other DNA sequences in the same sample also yield this CDR3. The chain uses TRBV5-1 and TRBJ2-1; 12 bases match TRBD2. CDR3 size: 16 residues. Germline V lookup: CDR1 SGHRS, CDR2 YFSETQ. The CDR3 spells CASSSAGLAGHNEQFF. In DNA, the CDR3 is TGTGCCAGCAGCTCCGCTGGACTAGCGGGGCACAATGAGCAGTTCTTC. The full variable domain, rest sourced from reference TRBV5-1 and TRBJ2-1, is KAGVTQTPRYLIKTRGQQVTLSCSPISGHRSVSWYQQTPGQGLQFLFEYFSETQRNKGNFPGRFSGRQFSNSRSEMNVSTLELGDSALYLCASSSAGLAGHNEQFFGPGTRLTVL.

This clone was observed once. The V gene is TRBV7-3, the J gene TRBJ2-5; possibly TRBD2 for D (6 bases). V was shortened by 5 bases and J by 5 bases, with 12 bases between the two germline ends. Per the germline V gene, CDR1 is SGHTA and CDR2 is FQGTGA. The CDR3 loop spans 13 amino acids. CDR3 region: CASSLDREETQYF. The CDR3 DNA is TGTGCCAGCAGCCTCGACCGGGAGGAGACCCAGTACTTC.

The V call is TRBV6-5, the J call TRBJ2-1, with D possibly TRBD2 on 6 matching bases. Germline CDR1 and CDR2: MNHEY and SVGAGI. The CDR3 runs to 16 residues. V was pared by 0 bases and J by 3 bases, with 12 bases between. The DNA of the CDR3 is TGTGCCAGCAGTTACTCGGACGGGGGTTACTACAATGAGCAGTTCTTC. It encodes CASSYSDGGYYNEQFF.

The chain uses TRBV5-4 and TRBJ1-2, with 10 bases identical to TRBD1. V was pared by 4 bases and J by 4 bases, with 13 bases of the junction left unmatched. The CDR3 has 17 amino acids. Germline assignment: CDR1 SGHNT and CDR2 YYREEE (reference sequence). Here the CDR3 DNA reads TGTGCCAGCAGCCCAGGGCCACGACAGGGGGCGGTCTATGGCTACACCTTC. Amino acid sequence: CASSPGPRQGAVYGYTF.

The chain joins TRBV7-9 to TRBJ1-3; D not resolved. The CDR3 is made up of 12 amino acids. CDR1 and CDR2 from the germline V gene are SEHNR and FQNEAQ (reference sequence). V lost 3 bases to trimming and J lost 9 bases, with 9 bases between them. This CDR3 is CASSLGIGTIYF. CDR3 nucleotides: TGTGCCAGCAGCTTGGGGATCGGCACCATATATTTT.

In nucleotides, the CDR3 is TGTGCCAGCAGCGGCAGGGGGGAGACCCAGTACTTC. The encoded protein is CASSGRGETQYF. This chain uses TRBV11-2 with TRBJ2-5; 7 bases are shared with TRBD1. In germline, CDR1 is SGHAT, CDR2 FQNNGV. The CDR3 has 12 residues. J was trimmed by 5 bases and V by 5 bases; bases with no gene match: 2.